This T cell receptor beta chain was retrieved from a study of blood T cell repertoires in COVID-19. Study information: Some COVID-19 samples were acute and others convalescent; all came from the United States, Italy and Spain.

Assay: immunoSEQ multiplex PCR; the TCRdb copy retains only in-frame clones and omits some. The repertoire holds about 420,000 clones, with around nine tenths as singletons. This clone has more than one count but fewer than ten. Patients of the Seattle cohort, enrolled during active infection, were followed longitudinally. Germline trimming cut 6 bases from V and 6 bases from J; bases unmatched to any gene: 11. Germline V gene lookup returns CDR1 SGHAT and CDR2 FQNNGV. The CDR3 sequence is 16 residues long. The sample comprised peripheral blood. The clonotype originates from a man younger than 35 with COVID-19, enrolled during active disease. The genes are TRBV11-2 and TRBJ2-2; TRBD2 matches at 9 bases. CDR3 DNA: TGTGCCAGCAGTCTTATAGCGGGAGTGATAGCCGGGGAGCTGTTTTTT. It translates to CASSLIAGVIAGELFF.